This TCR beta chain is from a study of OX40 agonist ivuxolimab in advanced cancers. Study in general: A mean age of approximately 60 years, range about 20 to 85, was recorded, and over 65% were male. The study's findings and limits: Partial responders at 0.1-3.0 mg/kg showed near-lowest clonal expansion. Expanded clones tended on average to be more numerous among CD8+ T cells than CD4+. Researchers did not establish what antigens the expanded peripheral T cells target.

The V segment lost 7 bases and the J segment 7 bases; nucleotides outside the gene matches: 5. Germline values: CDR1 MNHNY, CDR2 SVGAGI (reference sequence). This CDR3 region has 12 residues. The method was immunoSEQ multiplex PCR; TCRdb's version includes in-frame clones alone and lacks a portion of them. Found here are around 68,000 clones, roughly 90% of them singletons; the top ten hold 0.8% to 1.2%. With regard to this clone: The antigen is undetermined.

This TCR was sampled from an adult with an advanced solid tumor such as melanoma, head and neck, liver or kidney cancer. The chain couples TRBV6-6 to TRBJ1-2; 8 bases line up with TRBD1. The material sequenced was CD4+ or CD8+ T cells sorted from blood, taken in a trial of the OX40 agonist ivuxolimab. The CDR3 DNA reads TGTGCCAGCACCAAGGACAGGGTTGGCTACACCTTC. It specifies CASTKDRVGYTF.